This T cell receptor (beta chain) was identified during a study of blood T cells in healthy people across ages. Study-wide findings and caveats: Unsorted PBMCs ruled out conclusive naive versus antigen-experienced comparison. Diversity was higher, and naive CD4+ cells more numerous, in long-lived donors than in aged donors. TCR beta diversity was tightly associated with the proportion of naive T cells.

Primed by a sample-barcoded 5' primer and a J-beta primer mix, a second PCR proceeded for 7 to 11 cycles. Tagging of each cDNA molecule was performed by a template-switch adaptor with 12 random nucleotides. TCRdb reprocessed the 5' RACE reads via MiXCR and lists one record per CDR3 protein. The repertoire holds over 550,000 distinct CDR3 sequences, with under 30% as singletons. The table lists this clonotype with many counts. No antigen is known for it. The V and J ends lost 2 bases and 5 bases, in that order; junction bases with no gene match: 8. The CDR3 covers 16 residues. Germline assignment: CDR1 SGHDT and CDR2 YYEEEE.

This chain joins TRBV5-6 and TRBJ1-5, with 9 nucleotides matching TRBD1. Sample: blood. This TCR was sampled from a woman older than 75 in good health. In DNA, the CDR3 is TGTGCCAGCAGCTTCACAGGGGGCGCGGAGTATCAGCCCCAGCATTTT. Its protein product is CASSFTGGAEYQPQHF. Drawing the rest from reference TRBV5-6 and TRBJ1-5, the complete variable domain is DAGVTQSPTHLIKTRGQQVTLRCSPKSGHDTVSWYQQALGQGPQFIFQYYEEEERQRGNFPDRFSGHQFPNYSSELNVNALLLGDSALYLCASSFTGGAEYQPQHFGDGTRLSIL.